Presented here are 11 T cell receptor beta chains from one specimen sequenced in a study of cytomegalovirus exposure and HLA in healthy donors. The PCR employed 60 Vbeta primers together with 13 Jbeta primers. Assay used: immunoSEQ multiplex PCR; TCRdb lists only in-frame clones, some missing. The data hold around 180,000 clones, with just under 80% observed a single time. The specimen sequenced was PBMCs. The receptors derive from a woman in her fifties or sixties in good health and CMV-seropositive.

This clone was seen a handful of times. The rearrangement joins TRBV9 to TRBJ2-3; the match to TRBD1 covers 7 bases. Germline trimming cut 3 bases from V and 5 bases from J; bases unmatched to any gene: 15. CDR1 is SGDLS, CDR2 YYNGEE, per germline. This CDR3 spans 17 amino acids. Here the CDR3 reads CASSAPLTDRAQDTQYF. The DNA of the CDR3 is TGTGCCAGCAGCGCCCCACTTACCGACAGGGCACAAGATACGCAGTATTTT.

V is TRBV18 and J is TRBJ2-7; 9 nucleotides align to TRBD1. Germline V gives CDR1 KGHSH, CDR2 LQKENI. The junction had 6 bases not matched to a gene; V was cut back by 6 bases and J by 0 bases. The CDR3 is 15 amino acids. The CDR3 nucleotides are TGTGCCAGCTCCCCCGGGACAGGGAACTCCTACGAGCAGTACTTC. Translated: CASSPGTGNSYEQYF.

The V call is TRBV6-1, the J call TRBJ1-3, with D possibly TRBD1 on 5 matching bases. This CDR3 region has 14 residues. From germline, CDR1 is MNHNS and CDR2 SASEGT. The germline V and J ends were trimmed by 5 bases and 3 bases, with 11 bases remaining between them. This chain's CDR3 is CASSHTGSGNTIYF. The DNA for the CDR3 is TGTGCCAGCAGTCATACAGGCAGTGGAAACACCATATATTTT.

J is TRBJ2-5 and V is TRBV18; no reliable D call. The J call may be incorrect, as the DNA end agrees better with TRBJ2-7. This CDR3 has 14 amino acids. Germline V gene lookup returns CDR1 KGHSH and CDR2 LQKENI. The CDR3 spells CASSPAAISYEQYF. The CDR3, as DNA: TGTGCCAGCTCACCGGCGGCGATTTCCTACGAGCAGTACTTC.

This clone showed up just a few times. This chain uses TRBV6-1 with TRBJ1-5; D is undetermined. There are 12 residues in the CDR3. The germline V gene has CDR1 MNHNS and CDR2 SASEGT. Trimming pared 1 base from V and 6 bases from J, leaving 4 bases between. The CDR3 protein is CASSEVFQPQHF. CDR3 nucleotide sequence: TGTGCCAGCAGTGAAGTATTTCAGCCCCAGCATTTT.

The chain has TRBV19 and TRBJ2-2; 12 nucleotides align to TRBD2. This CDR3 comprises 18 residues. Losses at the gene ends were 4 bases for V and 4 bases for J; bases not matched to a gene: 10. The germline CDR1 and CDR2 sequences are LNHDA and SQIVND (reference sequence). The CDR3 loop reads CASSNGLAGSIGTGELFF. The DNA for the CDR3 is TGTGCCAGTAGTAATGGACTAGCGGGGTCGATCGGCACCGGGGAGCTGTTTTTT.

This clone was seen only a few times. This chain links TRBV5-4 with TRBJ2-1; TRBD1 aligns across 7 bases. J lost 6 bases, V lost 3 bases, and 6 bases had no gene match. Germline V gene data show CDR1 as SGHNT and CDR2 as YYREEE (reference sequence). The CDR3 extends over 14 amino acids. CDR3 sequence reads: CASSSRDSLNEQFF. CDR3 sequence (DNA): TGTGCCAGCAGCTCCCGGGACAGCCTCAATGAGCAGTTCTTC.

The chain uses TRBV4-1 and TRBJ1-2; D gene unclear. Germline lookup yields CDR1 MGHRA and CDR2 YSYEKL. V dropped 2 bases and J dropped 2 bases, with 15 bases sitting between them. CDR3 size: 16 residues. CDR3 sequence reads: CASSQPRHPLNYGYTF. As DNA, the CDR3 is TGCGCCAGCAGCCAACCGAGACATCCCCTAAACTATGGCTACACCTTC.

The chain combines TRBV4-2 with TRBJ2-5; 13 bases agree with TRBD2. Germline V gives CDR1 LGHNA, CDR2 YNFKEQ. The V gene end was trimmed by 0 bases and the J gene end by 3 bases; junction bases not matched to a gene: 7. There are 18 residues in the CDR3. CDR3 residues: CASSQEKGLAGSEETQYF. As DNA, the CDR3 is TGTGCCAGCAGCCAAGAAAAGGGACTAGCGGGGTCGGAAGAGACCCAGTACTTC.

This chain links TRBV5-1 with TRBJ2-7; the match to TRBD1 covers 9 bases. Germline loops: CDR1 SGHRS, CDR2 YFSETQ. The V and J ends lost 0 bases and 7 bases, in that order; junction bases with no gene match: 5. The CDR3 has 14 amino acids. The CDR3 region has the DNA TGCGCCAGCAGCTTGGGACAGGGGGGTGGGGAGCAGTACTTC. Translated, it gives CASSLGQGGGEQYF.

This chain links TRBV5-4 with TRBJ2-3; TRBD2 might be the D (6 bases). V gave up 2 bases and J gave up 6 bases, with 16 bases separating them. The CDR3 extends over 15 amino acids. Germline CDR1 is SGHNT and CDR2 is YYREEE (reference sequence). CDR3 amino acids: CASSLRAVAVDTQYF. CDR3 in DNA: TGTGCCAGCAGCTTAAGAGCGGTAGCGGTGGATACGCAGTATTTT.